The sequence of this T cell receptor (beta chain) was determined in a study of cytomegalovirus exposure and HLA in healthy donors. Study-wide results and caveats: One cluster of highly shared sequence variants probably arose as a sequencing artifact.

Germline V gene lookup returns CDR1 SQVTM and CDR2 ANQGSEA. Unmatched junction bases numbered 8, after V lost 6 bases and J lost 3 bases. The CDR3 is 16 amino acids. 60 Vbeta and 13 Jbeta primers were used in PCR. Data came from immunoSEQ multiplex PCR; TCRdb stores just in-frame clones and leaves some out. The profile shows about 180,000 clones, 82% of them singletons. With respect to this clone: Its antigen is unknown.

The gene calls are TRBV29-1 and TRBJ2-3; 14 bases match TRBD2. Sequencing input: PBMCs. This TCR was sampled from a middle-aged man in good health and CMV-seronegative. The CDR3 DNA sequence: TGCAGCGTGGGCCCGACTAGCGGGGGGGCTACAGATACGCAGTATTTT. Its protein product is CSVGPTSGGATDTQYF.